This paragraph covers one T cell receptor (beta chain) sequence. Its matching antigen is unknown. The CD8 memory sample joined CD45RO+ cells and CCR7-negative CD45RA+ cells. These data are taken from a study of shared clonotypes between healthy human individuals. As originally analysed: As immunoSEQ supplied junction-only sequences (without quality scores), filtering differed. Some clones are missing from TCRdb's copy, which holds only in-frame ones; the method was immunoSEQ multiplex PCR. The V and J calls and clone size come from that table; D and trimming were worked out from the DNA. The data show roughly 320,000 clones, around 87% seen once. Whole-study results and caveats: The study generally estimated greater richness for naive than memory subsets.

Looked up from germline, CDR1 is MNHNS and CDR2 is SASEGT. The ends were cut back, 7 bases at V and 5 bases at J, with 17 bases in the middle. This CDR3 region has 14 residues. V is TRBV6-1 and J is TRBJ1-2, with unresolved D. Sequenced: memory CD8+ T cells sorted from blood. Subset in this sample: CD45RO+ cells pooled with CCR7-negative TemRA cells. The clonotype comes from a man aged 18 to 35 in good health. CDR3 in amino acids: CASIEWQRAYGYTF. CDR3 DNA: TGTGCCAGCATTGAGTGGCAGAGAGCTTATGGCTACACCTTC.